These 21 T cell receptor beta chains originate from one sample sequenced in a study of cytomegalovirus exposure and HLA in healthy donors. Primers: 60 Vbeta forward and 13 Jbeta reverse. Profiling relied on immunoSEQ multiplex PCR, and the TCRdb table lists in-frame clones only, not all of them. This sample yields about 140,000 clones, of which under 80% are seen a single time; about 2.5% belongs to the top ten. Source material: PBMCs. The receptors were sampled from a male donor in good health and CMV-seronegative.

In this sample, this clone turned up a few times. The chain links TRBV7-6 to TRBJ2-3, with D perhaps TRBD1 (6 bases). V lost 6 bases and J lost 2, with 12 bases in between. The CDR3 consists of 14 residues. Germline V gene sequence: CDR1 SGHVS, CDR2 FNYEAQ. The CDR3 is CASRFGQNTDTQYF. The CDR3 DNA reads as TGTGCCAGCAGATTTGGACAGAACACAGATACGCAGTATTTT.

The chain recombines TRBV7-9 with TRBJ2-3; 12 positions agree with TRBD2. The CDR3 sequence is 17 residues long. Germline V gives CDR1 SEHNR, CDR2 FQNEAQ (reference sequence). With V trimmed by 5 bases and J by 1 base, 7 bases remained unmatched. CDR3 DNA: TGTGCCAGCAGCCCTCCGGGACTAGCGGGTCGCACAGATACGCAGTATTTT. Translating it yields CASSPPGLAGRTDTQYF.

This clone was recorded once. J is TRBJ2-2 and V is TRBV5-6; D is unresolved. V dropped 1 base and J dropped 0 bases, with 10 bases sitting between them. The length of the CDR3 is 16 residues. Germline CDR1 reads SGHDT; CDR2 reads YYEEEE. The CDR3 sequence: CASSLRRPTNTGELFF. The CDR3 nucleotides read TGTGCCAGCAGCTTGCGCAGGCCGACGAACACCGGGGAGCTGTTTTTT. The full variable domain, in which reference TRBV5-6 and TRBJ2-2 provide the parts outside the CDR3, is DAGVTQSPTHLIKTRGQQVTLRCSPKSGHDTVSWYQQALGQGPQFIFQYYEEEERQRGNFPDRFSGHQFPNYSSELNVNALLLGDSALYLCASSLRRPTNTGELFFGEGSRLTVL.

In DNA form, the CDR3 reads TGTGCCAGCAGTGAACAGGGTTGGAACACTGAAGCTTTCTTT. This gives the protein CASSEQGWNTEAFF. The chain links TRBV2 to TRBJ1-1; perhaps TRBD1 as D (5 bases). Germline CDR1 SNHLY, CDR2 FYNNEI. Trimming took off 2 bases at V and 1 base at J, with 8 bases between the two ends. The CDR3 is 14 amino acids.

The gene calls are TRBV20-1 and TRBJ2-3; D is perhaps TRBD2 (5 bases). Germline values: CDR1 DFQATT, CDR2 SNEGSKA (reference sequence). This CDR3 contains 11 residues. Trimming shortened V by 6 bases and J by 7 bases, and 11 bases separated the two germline ends. CDR3 in amino acids: CSAPEGYTQYF. The CDR3 region has the DNA TGCAGTGCCCCTGAGGGATATACGCAGTATTTT.

V usage is TRBV19 and J usage is TRBJ1-5; TRBD1 might be the D (6 bases). V was pared by 6 bases and J by 0 bases, with 27 bases between. The CDR3 covers 20 residues. Germline loops: CDR1 LNHDA, CDR2 SQIVND (reference sequence). CDR3 sequence: CASRISRQASGGYSNQPQHF. The CDR3, as DNA: TGTGCCAGTAGGATTTCTCGACAGGCCTCCGGCGGTTATAGCAATCAGCCCCAGCATTTT.

This chain uses TRBV2 with TRBJ1-4, with a tentative D call TRBD1 (6 bases). Germline values: CDR1 SNHLY, CDR2 FYNNEI. The CDR3 totals 14 residues. V lost 6 bases, J lost 3 bases, and 11 bases lay in between. CDR3 nucleotide sequence: TGTGCCAGCAGAGCAGGGGCCTCTAATGAAAAACTGTTTTTT. Protein sequence: CASRAGASNEKLFF.

The chain joins TRBV5-1 to TRBJ1-6; D is perhaps TRBD1 (6 bases). The V and J ends lost 2 bases and 7 bases respectively, with 7 bases between them. The germline CDR1 and CDR2 sequences are SGHRS and YFSETQ. The CDR3 length is 13 residues. CDR3 amino acids: CASSLDRNSPLHF. The CDR3 DNA reads as TGCGCCAGCAGCTTAGACAGGAATTCACCCCTCCACTTT.

This chain joins TRBV6-5 and TRBJ2-3; 10 bases fit TRBD2. V was clipped by 5 bases and J by 3 bases; unmatched bases: 5. Germline V gives CDR1 MNHEY, CDR2 SVGAGI. This CDR3 is 15 amino acids long. In DNA form, the CDR3 reads TGTGCCAGCAGTGCGGAACTAGCGGGAACAGATACGCAGTATTTT. Protein: CASSAELAGTDTQYF.

This clone showed up just a few times. The chain uses TRBV13 and TRBJ1-1, with D unresolved. Trimming took 2 bases from V and 0 from J, leaving 10 bases between them. The CDR3 runs to 15 residues. The germline gives CDR1 PRHDT, CDR2 FYEKMQ (reference sequence). The CDR3 sequence is CASSLINGMNTEAFF. The CDR3 DNA sequence: TGTGCCAGCAGCTTAATTAACGGGATGAACACTGAAGCTTTCTTT.

V usage is TRBV25-1 and J usage is TRBJ1-2; D uncertain. The CDR3 contains 17 residues. The germline V and J ends were trimmed by 5 bases and 0 bases, with 19 bases remaining between them. Per germline, CDR1 MGHDK and CDR2 SYGVNS. This chain's CDR3 is CASSPLDGPDPNYGYTF. The CDR3 region has the DNA TGTGCCAGCAGTCCCCTGGATGGGCCAGACCCTAACTATGGCTACACCTTC.

This chain joins TRBV27 and TRBJ2-5, with D unclear. Gene TRBJ2-7 matches the end of the DNA better, so the J call may be wrong. CDR3 length: 14 amino acids. CDR1 is MNHEY, CDR2 SMNVEV, per germline (reference sequence). The CDR3 DNA reads as TGTGCCAGCTCCCCCCTTAACGAGCCCTACGAGCAGTACTTC. Its translation is CASSPLNEPYEQYF.

The chain joins TRBV6-5 to TRBJ2-3, with D possibly matching TRBD2 (5 bases). The CDR3 contains 14 residues. Germline V lookup: CDR1 MNHEY, CDR2 SVGAGI. V was clipped by 5 bases and J by 2 bases, with 11 bases between them. The CDR3 region has the DNA TGTGCCAGCAGTGAAGACTACCTCACAGATACGCAGTATTTT. Its translation: CASSEDYLTDTQYF.

This chain connects TRBV16 to TRBJ2-7; D is unresolved. CDR1 is KGHSY, CDR2 FQNENV, per germline. CDR3 length: 15 amino acids. V dropped 0 bases and J dropped 2 bases, with 11 bases sitting between them. The CDR3 nucleotides are TGTGCCAGCAGCCAATCGTTGTCCGTTACCTACGAGCAGTACTTC. As protein: CASSQSLSVTYEQYF.

The chain uses TRBV20-1 and TRBJ1-1; D call uncertain. Trimming pared 4 bases from V and 7 bases from J, leaving 7 bases between. Per germline, CDR1 DFQATT and CDR2 SNEGSKA (reference sequence). The CDR3 is 10 residues long. CDR3 nucleotides: TGCAGTGCTATGTGGCTTGAAGCTTTCTTT. The encoded protein is CSAMWLEAFF.

Turning to this clone: At one boundary the junction diverges from the germline segment, which might be a read error. This rearrangement joins TRBV13 to TRBJ1-2; TRBD1 matches 10 bases. The V gene's germline CDR1 is PRHDT and CDR2 FYEKMQ (reference sequence). CDR3 size: 14 residues. The CDR3 nucleotides read TGTGCCAGCAGCTTTGACAGGGGGCGCGGTGGCTACCCCTTC. It yields the protein CASSFDRGRGGYPF.

The chain carries TRBV6-5 and TRBJ2-3, with D perhaps TRBD2 (6 bases). The germline V and J ends were trimmed by 1 base and 3 bases, with 14 bases remaining between them. The CDR3 consists of 16 residues. Looked up from germline, CDR1 is MNHEY and CDR2 is SVGAGI. The chain's CDR3 is CASSYFSVGSTDTQYF. The CDR3 bases are TGTGCCAGCAGTTACTTTTCGGTCGGGAGTACAGATACGCAGTATTTT.

The chain has TRBV10-1 and TRBJ2-2, with D perhaps matching TRBD1 (6 bases). This CDR3 is built from 15 residues. Germline V gives CDR1 WNHNN, CDR2 SYGVQD (reference sequence). V lost 0 bases and J 3 bases, leaving 8 bases between the germline ends. The CDR3 here is CASSESYRDTGELFF. The CDR3 nucleotides are TGCGCCAGCAGTGAGTCCTACAGGGACACCGGGGAGCTGTTTTTT.

The rearrangement links TRBV5-6 to TRBJ1-2; the match to TRBD1 covers 7 bases. Looked up from germline, CDR1 is SGHDT and CDR2 is YYEEEE. The J segment lost 8 bases and the V segment lost 5 bases, leaving 9 bases of the junction unmatched. The CDR3 covers 13 residues. The CDR3 DNA follows: TGTGCCAGCAGTTATAACAGGGGTAGGGGCTACACCTTC. Encoded protein: CASSYNRGRGYTF. Supplemented by reference TRBV5-6 and TRBJ1-2, the full variable domain reads DAGVTQSPTHLIKTRGQQVTLRCSPKSGHDTVSWYQQALGQGPQFIFQYYEEEERQRGNFPDRFSGHQFPNYSSELNVNALLLGDSALYLCASSYNRGRGYTFGSGTRLTVV.

This clone has only one observation. V usage is TRBV6-1 and J usage is TRBJ2-7, with 9 bases fitting TRBD1. This CDR3 is 15 amino acids long. V trimming: 0 bases; J trimming: 4 bases; junction bases outside the gene matches: 4. The germline CDR1 and CDR2 sequences are MNHNS and SASEGT. The CDR3 nucleotides read TGTGCCAGCAGTGAAGCCGGGACAGGGCTATACGAGCAGTACTTC. It specifies CASSEAGTGLYEQYF.

The CDR3 nucleotides read TGTGCCAGCCGTTACACCGGGGAGCTGTTTTTT. It is translated as CASRYTGELFF. This chain connects TRBV25-1 to TRBJ2-2, with D uncertain. CDR1 is MGHDK and CDR2 is SYGVNS in the germline V gene. V was shortened by 8 bases and J by 3 bases, with 4 bases between the two germline ends. The CDR3 is 11 residues long.